This passage covers 26 T cell receptor beta chains from one sample sequenced in a study of blood T cell repertoires in COVID-19. TCRdb keeps only in-frame clones here, not all; method: immunoSEQ multiplex PCR. The sample consists of 40,000 to 50,000 clones, 75% to 95% of them appearing once. The sample comprised peripheral blood. These receptors all come from a man in his 70s with active COVID-19.

This rearrangement joins TRBV5-1 to TRBJ2-5, with D perhaps TRBD2 (6 bases). The V end was cut by 4 bases, the J end by 1 base, with 17 bases between. The CDR3 is 16 residues long. Germline V gene data show CDR1 as SGHRS and CDR2 as YFSETQ. The CDR3 sequence is CASSLRPGLIQETQYF. In DNA form, the CDR3 reads TGCGCCAGCAGCCTACGACCGGGACTCATCCAAGAGACCCAGTACTTC.

The gene calls are TRBV24-1 and TRBJ2-7, with D hard to call. The germline V gene encodes CDR1 KGHDR and CDR2 SFDVKD. Trimming shortened V by 2 bases and J by 7 bases, and 11 bases separated the two germline ends. This CDR3 is built from 13 residues. The CDR3 region has the DNA TGTGCCACCAGTGATTCCTCAGCTAGGGAGCAGTACTTC. It yields the protein CATSDSSAREQYF.

The chain has TRBV5-1 and TRBJ2-4; perhaps TRBD1 as D (6 bases). The germline CDR1 and CDR2 sequences are SGHRS and YFSETQ. The CDR3 consists of 14 residues. V lost 0 bases, J lost 11 bases, and 15 bases lay in between. CDR3 nucleotide sequence: TGCGCCAGCAGCTTGGATTTATCAGGACAGCTTCAGTACTTC. Amino acids: CASSLDLSGQLQYF.

The chain combines TRBV3-1 (or the pseudogene TRBV3-2) with TRBJ2-3, with D possibly matching TRBD2 (5 bases). The V end was cut by 6 bases, the J end by 2 bases, with 18 bases between. The CDR3 covers 16 residues. Germline CDR1 is LGHDT and CDR2 is YNNKEL (reference sequence). The CDR3 DNA reads as TGTGCCAGCAGGCCGGGGTTCGGCGGGCCCACAGATACGCAGTATTTT. Translating gives CASRPGFGGPTDTQYF.

The chain employs TRBV6-5 and TRBJ2-7; D may be TRBD2 (6 bases). Trimming removed 10 bases at V and 4 bases at J, with 17 bases between. The CDR3 has 13 residues. CDR1 is MNHEY and CDR2 is SVGAGI in the germline V gene. Here the CDR3 DNA reads TGTGCCACCCGAAATCTAGGGACTTACGAGCAGTACTTC. It translates to CATRNLGTYEQYF.

The rearrangement joins TRBV7-2 to TRBJ2-7; perhaps TRBD1 as D (6 bases). This CDR3 region has 13 residues. The V gene lost 4 bases and the J gene lost 1 base, with 8 bases spanning the gap. Germline V gene lookup returns CDR1 SGHTA and CDR2 FQGNSA. The CDR3 DNA sequence: TGTGCCAGCAGCTCGACAGGTTCCTACGAGCAGTACTTC. Protein product: CASSSTGSYEQYF.

The chain carries TRBV3-1 (or the pseudogene TRBV3-2) and TRBJ2-2; D is unclear. V lost 3 bases and J lost 7, with 3 bases in between. The V gene's germline CDR1 is LGHDT and CDR2 YNNKEL (reference sequence). This CDR3 has 11 amino acids. The CDR3 loop is CASSHSGELFF. Here the CDR3 DNA reads TGTGCCAGCAGCCACAGCGGGGAGCTGTTTTTT.

The chain links TRBV6-6 to TRBJ2-5; TRBD2 agrees at 9 bases. Germline V gene data show CDR1 as MNHNY and CDR2 as SVGAGI (reference sequence). V was pared by 6 bases and J by 4 bases, with 6 bases of the junction left unmatched. CDR3 length: 14 residues. The DNA for the CDR3 is TGTGCCAGCAGAGGGACTAGCAAAGGAGAGACCCAGTACTTC. Translation: CASRGTSKGETQYF.

This clone was observed a single time. This rearrangement joins TRBV5-8 to TRBJ1-1; 9 nucleotides match TRBD1. V was clipped by 4 bases and J by 1 base; unmatched bases: 5. The V gene's germline CDR1 is SGHTS and CDR2 YDEGEE. The CDR3 totals 15 residues. The CDR3 reads CASSPRTGANTEAFF. CDR3 DNA sequence: TGTGCCAGCAGCCCGCGGACAGGGGCGAACACTGAAGCTTTCTTT.

The J gene is TRBJ1-2, the V gene TRBV5-8; 8 bases map to TRBD1. The CDR3 has 15 residues. Germline trimming cut 0 bases from V and 4 bases from J; bases unmatched to any gene: 5. The germline V gene encodes CDR1 SGHTS and CDR2 YDEGEE. CDR3 in amino acids: CASSLARGRTYGYTF. The CDR3 nucleotides read TGTGCCAGCAGCTTGGCCAGGGGGCGCACCTATGGCTACACCTTC.

The chain uses TRBV5-1 and TRBJ1-3; weak D call: TRBD1 (6 bases). CDR1 is SGHRS and CDR2 is YFSETQ in the germline V gene. V was cut by 3 bases and J by 3 bases, with 13 bases left in between. This CDR3 comprises 15 residues. The CDR3 here is CASSSGQRYGNTIYF. CDR3 coding DNA: TGCGCCAGCAGCTCCGGACAGCGGTATGGAAACACCATATATTTT.

This rearrangement joins TRBV11-2 to TRBJ2-7; 8 bases align to TRBD1. Germline CDR1 and CDR2: SGHAT and FQNNGV. V gave up 3 bases and J gave up 5 bases; unmatched junction bases: 6. The CDR3 length is 14 residues. The CDR3 sequence: CASSFDRGSHEQYF. Here the CDR3 DNA reads TGTGCCAGCAGCTTTGACAGGGGTTCACACGAGCAGTACTTC. The entire variable domain, with the rest obtained from reference TRBV11-2 and TRBJ2-7, is as follows: EAGVAQSPRYKIIEKRQSVAFWCNPISGHATLYWYQQILGQGPKLLIQFQNNGVVDDSQLPKDRFSAERLKGVDSTLKIQPAKLEDSAVYLCASSFDRGSHEQYFGPGTRLTVT.

This clone was seen a single time. The chain recombines TRBV19 with TRBJ2-1, with unresolved D. CDR1 is LNHDA and CDR2 is SQIVND in the germline V gene (reference sequence). V was pared by 1 base and J by 0 bases, with 4 bases between. CDR3 length: 14 residues. CDR3 DNA: TGTGCCAGTAGTATAGTCCACTCCTACAATGAGCAGTTCTTC. It yields the protein CASSIVHSYNEQFF. The complete variable domain, with remaining parts taken from reference TRBV19 and TRBJ2-1, reads DGGITQSPKYLFRKEGQNVTLSCEQNLNHDAMYWYRQDPGQGLRLIYYSQIVNDFQKGDIAEGYSVSREKKESFPLTVTSAQKNPTAFYLCASSIVHSYNEQFFGPGTRLTVL.

Note on this clone: The junction departs from the called germline gene at one end, perhaps through a read error. V is TRBV5-1 and J is TRBJ2-1, with 9 bases lining up with TRBD1. The germline gives CDR1 SGHRS, CDR2 YFSETQ. CDR3 length: 13 amino acids. This chain's CDR3 is CASSLKDSGQGVF. In DNA, the CDR3 is TGCGCCAGCAGCCTGAAAGATTCGGGACAGGGAGTCTTC.

The CDR3: CASRETSSYNSPLHF. CDR3 nucleotide sequence: TGCGCCAGCAGGGAGACTAGCTCCTATAATTCACCCCTCCACTTT. The chain is built from TRBV5-1 and TRBJ1-6; D ambiguous. From germline, CDR1 is SGHRS and CDR2 YFSETQ. This CDR3 comprises 15 residues. The germline V and J ends were trimmed by 5 bases and 0 bases, with 9 bases remaining between them.

The J gene is TRBJ2-2, the V gene TRBV6-5, with D maybe TRBD1 (6 bases). The germline gives CDR1 MNHEY, CDR2 SVGAGI. V shed 7 bases and J shed 5 bases, with 17 bases lying between them. CDR3 size: 15 residues. The CDR3 protein is CASTYRDRRTGELFF. DNA for the CDR3: TGTGCCAGCACCTACAGGGATCGGAGGACCGGGGAGCTGTTTTTT.

The CDR3 DNA reads as TGTGCCAGCAGTACTCGTGGGGCCACAGATACGCAGTATTTT. Protein sequence: CASSTRGATDTQYF. The chain has TRBV28 and TRBJ2-3, with D perhaps matching TRBD1 (5 bases). The CDR3 has 14 amino acids. Looked up from germline, CDR1 is MDHEN and CDR2 is SYDVKM. The V end was cut by 5 bases, the J end by 2 bases, with 11 bases between.

The chain employs TRBV6-2 or TRBV6-3 and TRBJ1-1; perhaps TRBD1 as D (5 bases). Germline values: CDR1 MNHEY, CDR2 SVGEGT. The CDR3 runs to 15 residues. With 4 bases removed from V and 5 bases from J, the gap between germline ends came to 17 bases. In DNA form, the CDR3 reads TGTGCCAGCAGTTCGGGGGGGTCGCAAGGAACTGAAGCTTTCTTT. Its translation: CASSSGGSQGTEAFF.

About this clone itself: This sample includes further DNA sequences coding for the same CDR3. The gene calls are TRBV19 and TRBJ1-5; TRBD1 matches at 8 bases. The CDR3 runs to 15 residues. With V trimmed by 1 base and J by 1 base, 0 bases remained unmatched. The germline V gene has CDR1 LNHDA and CDR2 SQIVND (reference sequence). In DNA form, the CDR3 reads TGTGCCAGTAGTATAGGGACAGGGAGCAATCAGCCCCAGCATTTT. The encoded protein is CASSIGTGSNQPQHF.

The CDR3 DNA follows: TGCGCCAGCAGCTTGGGGGTCCTGGTGAGGGACAATGAGCAGTTCTTC. Amino acid sequence: CASSLGVLVRDNEQFF. This sequence joins TRBV5-1 and TRBJ2-1, with D possibly TRBD2 on 5 matching bases. The CDR3 is made up of 16 amino acids. The germline V gene encodes CDR1 SGHRS and CDR2 YFSETQ. V lost 0 bases, J lost 5 bases, and 15 bases lay in between.

This clone was seen a few times. V is TRBV4-1 and J is TRBJ2-7, with D possibly being TRBD1 (6 bases). Per the germline V gene, CDR1 is MGHRA and CDR2 is YSYEKL. Trimming removed 3 bases from V and 4 bases from J, with 22 bases in between. This CDR3 is built from 17 residues. The CDR3 region is CASSHNVGVRGRYEQYF. CDR3 DNA sequence: TGCGCCAGCAGCCACAATGTTGGGGTCAGGGGACGGTACGAGCAGTACTTC.

This clone was counted once. The chain has TRBV6-5 and TRBJ2-7, with 8 bases identical to TRBD1. Germline assignment: CDR1 MNHEY and CDR2 SVGAGI. This CDR3 comprises 14 residues. Unmatched junction bases numbered 9, after V lost 6 bases and J lost 5 bases. The CDR3 DNA reads as TGTGCCAGCAGGGCCCCCGCCAGGGGGCACGAGCAGTACTTC. It codes for CASRAPARGHEQYF.

The chain couples TRBV15 to TRBJ2-1, with a possible D match to TRBD1 (5 bases). Germline V lookup: CDR1 LNHNV, CDR2 YYDKDF (reference sequence). The CDR3 length is 18 residues. The V end was cut by 3 bases, the J end by 0 bases, with 18 bases between. The CDR3 DNA follows: TGTGCCACCAGCAGTTCCAAGAACAGGCTAAGCTCCTACAATGAGCAGTTCTTC. This sequence encodes CATSSSKNRLSSYNEQFF.

The chain combines TRBV19 with TRBJ2-1; 12 nucleotides agree with TRBD2. Losses at the gene ends were 5 bases for V and 3 bases for J; bases not matched to a gene: 2. Germline loops: CDR1 LNHDA, CDR2 SQIVND (reference sequence). The CDR3 consists of 15 residues. The CDR3 region is CASSQLAGGYNEQFF. The DNA of the CDR3 is TGTGCCAGTAGTCAACTAGCGGGGGGCTACAATGAGCAGTTCTTC.

The sample holds one count of this clone. The V gene is TRBV7-9, the J gene TRBJ1-1; no clear D gene. The CDR3 is 13 amino acids. CDR1 is SEHNR, CDR2 FQNEAQ, per germline (reference sequence). V lost 2 bases to trimming and J lost 1 base, with 5 bases between them. The CDR3 bases are TGTGCCAGCAGCTTAACAGCGAACACTGAAGCTTTCTTT. It translates to CASSLTANTEAFF.

The V gene is TRBV9, the J gene TRBJ1-6; D is possibly TRBD1 (6 bases). This CDR3 is 15 amino acids long. Trimming pared 4 bases from V and 11 bases from J, leaving 19 bases between. CDR1 and CDR2 from the germline V gene are SGDLS and YYNGEE. CDR3 sequence: CASSLNRDGVPPLHF. CDR3 sequence (DNA): TGTGCCAGCAGCCTAAACAGGGACGGCGTGCCACCCCTCCACTTT.